Listed here are 32 T cell receptor beta chains from one sample, sequenced in a study of blood T cell repertoires in COVID-19. The method was immunoSEQ multiplex PCR; TCRdb's version includes in-frame clones alone and lacks a portion of them. The sample records about 180,000 clones, approximately 83% being singletons. Sequenced input: peripheral blood. Every receptor here comes from a man aged 60 to 69 with acute or convalescent COVID-19.

The rearrangement uses TRBV7-9 and TRBJ2-1; maybe TRBD1 (6 bases). The V and J ends lost 4 bases and 9 bases respectively, with 16 bases between them. The CDR3 sequence is 14 residues long. Germline CDR1 and CDR2: SEHNR and FQNEAQ (reference sequence). The CDR3 loop reads CASSSQGIGVEQFF. DNA for the CDR3: TGTGCCAGCAGCTCCCAGGGGATCGGGGTTGAGCAGTTCTTC.

The sample holds a few counts of this clone. The chain carries TRBV10-3 and TRBJ2-5, with D maybe TRBD2 (6 bases). With 6 bases removed from V and 1 base from J, the gap between germline ends came to 15 bases. Germline V gives CDR1 ENHRY, CDR2 SYGVKD. This CDR3 has 15 residues. CDR3 sequence reads: CAIRGVLARQETQYF. The CDR3 bases are TGTGCCATCAGGGGGGTTCTAGCGCGCCAAGAGACCCAGTACTTC.

This clone was counted only a few times. The J gene is TRBJ2-1, the V gene TRBV11-2, with D unclear. The CDR3 length is 12 residues. The germline gives CDR1 SGHAT, CDR2 FQNNGV. Trimming cost V 0 bases and J 15 bases, with 12 bases left between them. The CDR3 nucleotides are TGTGCCAGCAGCTTAGAGTGGGCATCGAGGTTCTTC. Residues: CASSLEWASRFF.

J is TRBJ2-2 and V is TRBV7-3; TRBD2 might be the D (6 bases). This CDR3 is 14 amino acids long. The germline gives CDR1 SGHTA, CDR2 FQGTGA. The ends were cut back, 2 bases at V and 5 bases at J, with 9 bases in the middle. The CDR3 sequence: CASSLGGNTGELFF. In DNA, the CDR3 is TGTGCCAGCAGCTTAGGCGGGAATACCGGGGAGCTGTTTTTT.

A few counts support this clone. This chain joins TRBV18 and TRBJ2-2; 13 positions match TRBD2. The V segment lost 3 bases and the J segment 6 bases; nucleotides outside the gene matches: 7. Germline V gene sequence: CDR1 KGHSH, CDR2 LQKENI. This CDR3 is 17 amino acids long. CDR3: CASSPSLAGGPAGELFF. The CDR3 coding sequence is TGTGCCAGCTCACCTTCACTAGCGGGAGGGCCCGCCGGGGAGCTGTTTTTT.

V usage is TRBV13 and J usage is TRBJ2-7; 16 nucleotides line up with TRBD2. V lost 5 bases, J lost 4 bases, and 5 bases stayed unmatched. The CDR3 consists of 16 residues. Per the germline V gene, CDR1 is PRHDT and CDR2 is FYEKMQ (reference sequence). The CDR3, as DNA: TGTGCCAGCAGCCTGGGACTAGCGGGAGGGAAATACGAGCAGTACTTC. Protein: CASSLGLAGGKYEQYF.

The rearrangement uses TRBV27 and TRBJ2-3; 10 nucleotides align to TRBD1. The CDR3 has 14 amino acids. Per the germline V gene, CDR1 is MNHEY and CDR2 is SMNVEV (reference sequence). V dropped 8 bases and J dropped 2; count of bases not matched to a gene: 4. Here the CDR3 DNA reads TGTGCCAGCCGGACAGGGGGAAACACAGATACGCAGTATTTT. This encodes CASRTGGNTDTQYF.

This clone was seen just once. The chain combines TRBV5-1 with TRBJ2-3; 7 nucleotides match TRBD1. Unmatched junction bases numbered 6, after V lost 5 bases and J lost 0 bases. The germline V gene encodes CDR1 SGHRS and CDR2 YFSETQ. The CDR3 totals 15 residues. CDR3 loop: CASRMTGISTDTQYF. The DNA of the CDR3 is TGCGCCAGCAGGATGACAGGGATTAGCACAGATACGCAGTATTTT.

The chain carries TRBV7-2 and TRBJ2-5; D is possibly TRBD2 (5 bases). The CDR3 loop spans 13 amino acids. Germline loops: CDR1 SGHTA, CDR2 FQGNSA. Trimming took off 6 bases at V and 1 base at J, with 9 bases between the two ends. The CDR3: CASRRTVQETQYF. The CDR3 DNA follows: TGTGCCAGCAGAAGGACTGTCCAAGAGACCCAGTACTTC. Supplemented by reference TRBV7-2 and TRBJ2-5, the full variable domain reads GAGVSQSPSNKVTEKGKDVELRCDPISGHTALYWYRQSLGQGLEFLIYFQGNSAPDKSGLPSDRFSAERTGGSVSTLTIQRTQQEDSAVYLCASRRTVQETQYFGPGTRLLVL.

The V gene is TRBV20-1, the J gene TRBJ1-5, with a possible D match to TRBD1 (6 bases). This CDR3 spans 17 amino acids. V was trimmed by 3 bases and J by 6 bases, leaving 24 bases between them. Germline V gene sequence: CDR1 DFQATT, CDR2 SNEGSKA (reference sequence). The CDR3 coding sequence is TGCAGTGCTAGTGGGCAGGGGCGGACAACGAGGAGTCAGCCCCAGCATTTT. The encoded protein is CSASGQGRTTRSQPQHF.

The V gene is TRBV27, the J gene TRBJ2-7; D is possibly TRBD1 (5 bases). Deletions cut 6 bases from V and 3 bases from J, with 21 bases between. Germline V gene data show CDR1 as MNHEY and CDR2 as SMNVEV (reference sequence). The CDR3 contains 16 residues. CDR3: CASSHLIRQPNYEQYF. In DNA form, the CDR3 reads TGTGCCAGCAGCCACCTCATTCGACAGCCCAACTACGAGCAGTACTTC.

The CDR3 coding sequence is TGCGCCAGCAGCCCTACAGGGACCTCTGGAAACACCATATATTTT. This translates into CASSPTGTSGNTIYF. The chain is built from TRBV5-1 and TRBJ1-3, with a tentative D call TRBD1 (6 bases). The germline V gene encodes CDR1 SGHRS and CDR2 YFSETQ. The V end was cut by 4 bases, the J end by 0 bases, with 11 bases between. The CDR3 extends over 15 amino acids.

This clone appeared a few times. This sequence joins TRBV28 and TRBJ2-7; 9 bases match TRBD1. Looked up from germline, CDR1 is MDHEN and CDR2 is SYDVKM. The V segment lost 4 bases and the J segment 3 bases; nucleotides outside the gene matches: 7. The length of the CDR3 is 15 residues. CDR3 DNA: TGTGCCAGCAGTTCCACGACAGGGGGGCACTACGAGCAGTACTTC. Amino acid sequence: CASSSTTGGHYEQYF.

V gene TRBV4-2 combines with J gene TRBJ2-1, with unresolved D. The CDR3 has 16 amino acids. The germline V gene has CDR1 LGHNA and CDR2 YNFKEQ. V lost 0 bases, J lost 0 bases, and 9 bases lay in between. The DNA for the CDR3 is TGTGCCAGCAGCCAAGAGTGGGCTGACTCCTACAATGAGCAGTTCTTC. It specifies CASSQEWADSYNEQFF.

The rearrangement uses TRBV6-5 and TRBJ1-5; D not certain. CDR3 size: 13 residues. Germline V gene lookup returns CDR1 MNHEY and CDR2 SVGAGI. V was cut by 6 bases and J by 6 bases, with 12 bases left in between. The CDR3 coding sequence is TGTGCCAGCAGCCCCACGTCGGGTCAGCCCCAGCATTTT. Its translation is CASSPTSGQPQHF.

In its sample, this clone was seen a few times. The chain couples TRBV10-1 to TRBJ2-7, with TRBD2 matching over 10 bases. The CDR3 consists of 15 residues. The junction had 6 bases not matched to a gene; V was cut back by 2 bases and J by 5 bases. Germline assignment: CDR1 WNHNN and CDR2 SYGVQD (reference sequence). DNA of the CDR3: TGCGCCAGCAGTGAGACAAGCGGGAGGGCTCACGAGCAGTACTTC. Protein: CASSETSGRAHEQYF.

This chain's CDR3 is CASKGQAYLYEQYF. CDR3 nucleotides: TGTGCCAGCAAAGGACAGGCATACCTCTACGAGCAGTACTTC. This chain uses TRBV27 with TRBJ2-7; 7 nucleotides line up with TRBD1. The CDR3 has 14 residues. The germline gives CDR1 MNHEY, CDR2 SMNVEV (reference sequence). The V segment lost 7 bases and the J segment 3 bases; nucleotides outside the gene matches: 9.

This sequence joins TRBV6-2 or TRBV6-3 and TRBJ2-1, with 7 nucleotides matching TRBD1. This CDR3 is 12 amino acids long. Germline CDR1 reads MNHEY; CDR2 reads SVGEGT. J was trimmed by 7 bases and V by 4 bases; bases with no gene match: 1. In DNA form, the CDR3 reads TGTGCCAGCAGTTCAGGGGGTAATGAGCAGTTCTTC. Residues: CASSSGGNEQFF.

J is TRBJ2-1 and V is TRBV6-2 or TRBV6-3; 8 bases align to TRBD1. CDR1 is MNHEY, CDR2 SVGEGT, per germline. The CDR3 spans 17 residues. With V trimmed by 1 base and J by 3 bases, 8 bases remained unmatched. CDR3 nucleotide sequence: TGTGCCAGCAGTTACTTTTTCCCCGGGACAGGCTACAATGAGCAGTTCTTC. Its translation: CASSYFFPGTGYNEQFF.

This chain uses TRBV11-1 with TRBJ1-1; D uncertain. The CDR3 sequence is 14 residues long. Germline V gene data show CDR1 as SGHAT and CDR2 as FQDESV (reference sequence). V lost 8 bases and J 1 base, leaving 14 bases between the germline ends. As DNA, the CDR3 is TGTGCCAGCTATAGAACCGGGGAGAACACTGAAGCTTTCTTT. It translates to CASYRTGENTEAFF.

The chain combines TRBV9 with TRBJ1-2, with D possibly matching TRBD1 (6 bases). The CDR3 runs to 14 residues. Germline V gene sequence: CDR1 SGDLS, CDR2 YYNGEE. V was pared by 2 bases and J by 5 bases, with 13 bases between. This CDR3 is CASSVPGTNYGYTF. As DNA, the CDR3 is TGTGCCAGCAGCGTCCCTGGGACAAATTATGGCTACACCTTC. Using reference TRBV9 and TRBJ1-2 for the parts outside the CDR3, the full variable domain is DSGVTQTPKHLITATGQRVTLRCSPRSGDLSVYWYQQSLDQGLQFLIQYYNGEERAKGNILERFSAQQFPDLHSELNLSSLELGDSALYFCASSVPGTNYGYTFGSGTRLTVV.

CDR3 residues: CASSRDREEGNTIYF. The DNA for the CDR3 is TGTGCCAGCTCACGGGACAGGGAAGAAGGAAACACCATATATTTT. The V and J genes are TRBV18 and TRBJ1-3; the match to TRBD1 covers 9 bases. This CDR3 has 15 amino acids. Trimming at V came to 4 bases and at J to 4 bases, leaving 5 bases not matched to a gene. The germline gives CDR1 KGHSH, CDR2 LQKENI.

The chain carries TRBV7-9 and TRBJ2-3; D is perhaps TRBD1 (6 bases). This CDR3 has 15 amino acids. Germline V lookup: CDR1 SEHNR, CDR2 FQNEAQ (reference sequence). The V and J ends lost 2 bases and 3 bases respectively, with 12 bases between them. The CDR3 region has the DNA TGTGCCAGCAGCTTAAACAGGGTGGGAACAGATACGCAGTATTTT. Its protein is CASSLNRVGTDTQYF. Supplemented by reference TRBV7-9 and TRBJ2-3, the full variable domain reads DTGVSQNPRHKITKRGQNVTFRCDPISEHNRLYWYRQTLGQGPEFLTYFQNEAQLEKSRLLSDRFSAERPKGSFSTLEIQRTEQGDSAMYLCASSLNRVGTDTQYFGPGTRLTVL.

The CDR3 reads CASSPRDIYTGELFF. The CDR3 bases are TGTGCCAGCAGCCCCCGGGACATATACACCGGGGAGCTGTTTTTT. This chain uses TRBV5-4 with TRBJ2-2; D possibly corresponds to TRBD1 (6 bases). Germline V gene lookup returns CDR1 SGHNT and CDR2 YYREEE (reference sequence). V lost 4 bases to trimming and J lost 3 bases, with 13 bases between them. The CDR3 totals 15 residues.

The chain couples TRBV2 to TRBJ1-2; TRBD1 is a possible D gene (6 bases). This CDR3 region has 13 residues. Germline V gene data show CDR1 as SNHLY and CDR2 as FYNNEI. The V gene lost 6 bases and the J gene lost 1 base, with 9 bases spanning the gap. The CDR3 here is CASRDSLNYGYTF. For the CDR3, the DNA is TGTGCCAGCAGGGACAGCCTTAACTATGGCTACACCTTC.

V usage is TRBV6-5 and J usage is TRBJ1-1; a weak D match, TRBD1 (5 bases). V was shortened by 7 bases and J by 6 bases, with 15 bases between the two germline ends. The CDR3 runs 13 residues. Germline CDR1 reads MNHEY; CDR2 reads SVGAGI. The CDR3 sequence: CASNGRGDSEAFF. For the CDR3, the DNA is TGTGCCAGCAACGGACGGGGGGACTCTGAAGCTTTCTTT.

J is TRBJ2-2 and V is TRBV5-1, with TRBD2 identical over 10 bases. Germline loops: CDR1 SGHRS, CDR2 YFSETQ. J was trimmed by 5 bases and V by 0 bases; bases with no gene match: 4. CDR3 size: 16 residues. The CDR3 nucleotides read TGCGCCAGCAGCTTGGATCCTAGCGGGAGAACCGGGGAGCTGTTTTTT. This gives the protein CASSLDPSGRTGELFF.

The sample holds one count of this clone. The rearrangement uses TRBV25-1 and TRBJ1-6; D gene ambiguous. The CDR3 contains 15 residues. The V and J ends lost 4 bases and 6 bases respectively, with 13 bases between them. In germline, CDR1 is MGHDK, CDR2 SYGVNS. CDR3 protein: CASSVSGMSNSPLHF. The CDR3 nucleotides are TGTGCCAGCAGTGTCTCGGGGATGAGTAATTCACCCCTCCACTTT.

This clone showed up just once. The chain uses TRBV4-2 and TRBJ2-3; D remains ambiguous. Germline-derived CDR1 and CDR2 are LGHNA and YNFKEQ. The length of the CDR3 is 13 residues. V lost 0 bases and J lost 8, with 9 bases in between. The CDR3 nucleotides read TGTGCCAGCAGCCAAGATGTCACGGGTACGCAGTATTTT. Translated, it gives CASSQDVTGTQYF.

The J gene is TRBJ2-3, the V gene TRBV10-3; 12 positions match TRBD2. Germline assignment: CDR1 ENHRY and CDR2 SYGVKD. This CDR3 contains 15 residues. V lost 6 bases, J lost 4 bases, and 5 bases stayed unmatched. In DNA form, the CDR3 reads TGTGCCATCAGCCCTAGCGGGAGGGCTCCAGATACGCAGTATTTT. This translates into CAISPSGRAPDTQYF.

V and J are TRBV5-1 and TRBJ1-1; no reliable D call. V lost 2 bases to trimming and J lost 3 bases, with 8 bases between them. The CDR3 contains 13 residues. Germline V lookup: CDR1 SGHRS, CDR2 YFSETQ. Here the CDR3 reads CASSFEGYTEAFF. The CDR3 nucleotides read TGCGCCAGCAGCTTTGAGGGTTACACTGAAGCTTTCTTT.

This chain joins TRBV6-4 and TRBJ2-2; D remains ambiguous. The CDR3 loop spans 15 amino acids. Germline V lookup: CDR1 MRHNA, CDR2 SNTAGT. Trimming took 5 bases from V and 2 from J, leaving 12 bases between them. As DNA, the CDR3 is TGTGCCAGCAGTCCCCGCTATCCCAACACCGGGGAGCTGTTTTTT. Its protein is CASSPRYPNTGELFF.